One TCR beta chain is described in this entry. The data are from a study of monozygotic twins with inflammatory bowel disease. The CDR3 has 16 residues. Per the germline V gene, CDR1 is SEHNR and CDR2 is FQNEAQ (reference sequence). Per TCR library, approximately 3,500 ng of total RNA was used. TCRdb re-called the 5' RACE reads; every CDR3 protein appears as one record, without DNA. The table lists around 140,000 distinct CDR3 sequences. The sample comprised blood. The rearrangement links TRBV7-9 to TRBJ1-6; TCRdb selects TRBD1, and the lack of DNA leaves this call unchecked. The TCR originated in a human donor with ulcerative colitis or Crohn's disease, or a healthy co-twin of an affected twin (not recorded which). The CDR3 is CASSSTVGQGNSPLHF.